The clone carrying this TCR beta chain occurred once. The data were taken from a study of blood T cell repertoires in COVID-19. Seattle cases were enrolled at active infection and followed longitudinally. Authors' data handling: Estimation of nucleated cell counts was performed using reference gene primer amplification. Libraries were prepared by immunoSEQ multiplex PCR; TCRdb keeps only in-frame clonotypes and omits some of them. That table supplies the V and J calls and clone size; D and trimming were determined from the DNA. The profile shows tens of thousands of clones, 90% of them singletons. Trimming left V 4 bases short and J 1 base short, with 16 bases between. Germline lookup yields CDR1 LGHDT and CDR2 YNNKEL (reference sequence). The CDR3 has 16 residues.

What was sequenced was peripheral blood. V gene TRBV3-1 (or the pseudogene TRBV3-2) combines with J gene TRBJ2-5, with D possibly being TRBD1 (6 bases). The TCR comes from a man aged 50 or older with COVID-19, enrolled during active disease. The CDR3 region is CASSPNSGAGQETQYF. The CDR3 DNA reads TGTGCCAGCAGCCCTAATTCAGGGGCGGGCCAAGAGACCCAGTACTTC.